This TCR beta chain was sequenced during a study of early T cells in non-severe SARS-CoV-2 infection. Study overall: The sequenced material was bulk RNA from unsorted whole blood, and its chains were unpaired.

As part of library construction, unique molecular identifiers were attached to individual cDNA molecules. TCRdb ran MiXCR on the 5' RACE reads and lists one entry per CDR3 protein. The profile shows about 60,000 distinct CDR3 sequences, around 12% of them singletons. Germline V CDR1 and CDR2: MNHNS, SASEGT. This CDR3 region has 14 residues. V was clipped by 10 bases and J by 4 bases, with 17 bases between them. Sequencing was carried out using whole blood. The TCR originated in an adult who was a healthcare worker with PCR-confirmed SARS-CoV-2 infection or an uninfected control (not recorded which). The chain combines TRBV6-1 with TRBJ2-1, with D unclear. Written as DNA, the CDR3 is TGTGCCACCCTCTTTGGGTGGGCTTACAATGAGCAGTTCTTC. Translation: CATLFGWAYNEQFF.